The 2 T cell receptor beta chains reported below all come from one sample, sequenced in a study of blood T cells in healthy people across ages. The authors ran a second PCR of about 6 to 12 cycles using a sample-barcoded 5' primer and a J-beta primer mix. TCRdb re-analysed the 5' RACE reads in MiXCR, keeping a single row per CDR3 protein. The data contain 550,000 to 750,000 distinct CDR3 sequences, around 20% of them singletons. Specimen: blood. These receptors were collected from a man between 70 and 80 years old in good health.

This clonotype was counted between two and nine times. The chain employs TRBV11-2 and TRBJ2-1; 9 bases map to TRBD1. The CDR3 spans 16 residues. The germline V gene has CDR1 SGHAT and CDR2 FQNNGV. The V gene end was trimmed by 6 bases and the J gene end by 0 bases; junction bases not matched to a gene: 6. CDR3 in amino acids: CASSRQGGSSYNEQFF. The DNA of the CDR3 is TGTGCCAGCAGTCGACAGGGGGGCAGCTCCTACAATGAGCAGTTCTTC.

The rearrangement joins TRBV20-1 to TRBJ2-7; 7 bases are a match to TRBD1. The germline CDR1 and CDR2 sequences are DFQATT and SNEGSKA (reference sequence). The length of the CDR3 is 13 residues. CDR3 in DNA: TGCAGCGTAGAGGGGGCAGCCACCTACGAGCAGTACTTC. It translates to CSVEGAATYEQYF.